This is a list of T cell receptor beta chains from one sample in a study of shared clonotypes between healthy human individuals. Repertoires were generated with immunoSEQ multiplex PCR, while TCRdb's copy carries only in-frame clones and drops some. Of 1.5 million to 1.9 million clones in the sample, 95% to 99% were seen once. The source material was naive CD4+ T cells sorted from blood. All receptors derive from a man aged 25 to 40 in good health. Each CDR3 is given with its conserved first and last residue. The D gene is left open where the match is weak. Size values are once, few and many counts, or a class for expanded clones, and some rows have none.

>.|.|TRBJ2-7|TRBV4-3
TGCGCCAGCAGCCAAGATGCCGGGTACTACGAGCAGTACTTC
CASSQDAGYYEQYF
>TRBD2|.|TRBJ2-7|TRBV7-2
TGTGCCAGCAGCTTAGCAGGACTAGCGGGAGCGTACGAGCAGTACTTC
CASSLAGLAGAYEQYF
>TRBD2|.|TRBJ2-5|TRBV9
TGTGCCAGCAGCGTGTCGACTCCGCTAGCGGGAGGGAAAGAGACCCAGTACTTC
CASSVSTPLAGGKETQYF
>TRBD2|.|TRBJ2-7|TRBV5-4
TGTGCCAGCAGCAGCCCAGCGGGAGGGCCTCCCGAGCAGTACTTC
CASSSPAGGPPEQYF
>.|.|TRBJ2-5|TRBV7-6
TGTGCCAGCAGCCCATCCATATCCAGTCCCCTAAGCCAAGAGACCCAGTACTTC
CASSPSISSPLSQETQYF
>.|.|TRBJ1-2|TRBV5-6
TGTGCCAGCAGAGTCCAGGACGGACCAAGGTATGGCTACACCTTC
CASRVQDGPRYGYTF
>.|once|TRBJ1-3|TRBV7-8
TGTGCCAGCAGCTTAATAGCCGGTGGAAACACCATATATTTT
CASSLIAGGNTIYF
>.|.|TRBJ2-3|TRBV7-8
TGTGCCAGCAGCTTAGTTGGTTTCACAGATACGCAGTATTTT
CASSLVGFTDTQYF
>.|.|TRBJ2-7|TRBV5-1
TGCGCCAGCAGCCGGGGACAAGGTGCCTACGAGCAGTACTTC
CASSRGQGAYEQYF
>.|.|TRBJ1-1|TRBV27
TGTGCCAGCAGTCGCGGACAGATACAATTCCCCACCGAAGCTTTCTTT
CASSRGQIQFPTEAFF
>TRBD2|.|TRBJ2-7|TRBV6-1
TGTGCCAGCAGTGTGTTGGGACTATACGAGCAGTACTTC
CASSVLGLYEQYF
>TRBD1|.|TRBJ1-1|TRBV5-4
TGTGCCAGCAGCCGAAGACAGGGGAGTTACACTGAAGCTTTCTTT
CASSRRQGSYTEAFF
>TRBD1|once|TRBJ1-5|TRBV7-2
TGTGCCAGCAGCTTAGGGGGACAGGGAGGCAATCAGCCCCAGCATTTT
CASSLGGQGGNQPQHF
>TRBD1|.|TRBJ2-1|TRBV5-4
TGTGCCAGCAGCTCAACGACAGGGAACAATGAGCAGTTCTTC
CASSSTTGNNEQFF
>.|.|TRBJ2-3|TRBV7-2
TGTGCCAGCGGACATGGGGTAGGAACAGATACGCAGTATTTT
CASGHGVGTDTQYF
>TRBD1|.|TRBJ1-5|TRBV6-4
TGTGCCAGCAGTCGGACAGGGAATCAGCCCCAGCATTTT
CASSRTGNQPQHF
>.|.|TRBJ2-1|TRBV18
TGTGCCAGCTCACTCCTAGCCCACACTTACAATGAGCAGTTCTTC
CASSLLAHTYNEQFF
>TRBD2|.|TRBJ2-1|TRBV5-4
TGTGCCAGCAGCTTGCCACTAGCGAACTACAATGAGCAGTTCTTC
CASSLPLANYNEQFF
>.|.|TRBJ1-2|TRBV19
TGTGCCAGTAGTGACCGCTATGGCTACACCTTC
CASSDRYGYTF
>.|.|TRBJ1-5|TRBV28
TGTGCCAGCAGTCGGACTGCTTATAGCAATCAGCCCCAGCATTTT
CASSRTAYSNQPQHF
>TRBD1|.|TRBJ2-1|TRBV5-1
TGCGCCAGCAGCCCCCGGACAGGGCACACGAGGGATGAGCAGTTCTTC
CASSPRTGHTRDEQFF
>.|.|TRBJ2-7|TRBV27
TGTGCCAGCAGTTCACAGGGGAGGCCCTACGAGCAGTACTTC
CASSSQGRPYEQYF
>.|.|TRBJ2-7|TRBV6-5
TGTGCCAGCAGCCACAAGACAGGGAGGTATGAGCAGTACTTC
CASSHKTGRYEQYF
>TRBD1|.|TRBJ2-1|TRBV6-5
TGTGCCAGCGGATATGTGGGACAGGTCAACAATGAGCAGTTCTTC
CASGYVGQVNNEQFF
>.|.|TRBJ2-5|TRBV5-1
TGCGCCAGCAGCTTGGGGAGGGGAGTGGAGACCCAGTACTTC
CASSLGRGVETQYF
>.|.|TRBJ1-1|TRBV30
TGTGCCTGGAGTGTTGGGGGGGACACTGAAGCTTTCTTT
CAWSVGGDTEAFF
>.|.|TRBJ1-1|TRBV2
TGTGCCAGCTTGGGCACCAACACTGAAGCTTTCTTT
CASLGTNTEAFF
>TRBD2|once|TRBJ2-1|TRBV7-2
TGTGCCAGCACCAAACCGGGACTAGCTCAGCATGAGCAGTTCTTC
CASTKPGLAQHEQFF
>.|.|TRBJ2-5|TRBV7-2
TGTGCCAGCAGCCCTAGGGTGTTGGAGACCCAGTACTTC
CASSPRVLETQYF